This note documents a single T cell receptor (beta chain) sequence. Its antigen is not identified. The source of the sample is a study of shared clonotypes between healthy human individuals. Study in general: Donors consisted of two women and a few men between 18 and 49. Study-wide findings and caveats: Sample collection involved blood only; tissue repertoires are likely different.

Deep level was the assay's run setting. Method: immunoSEQ multiplex PCR; TCRdb's copy keeps in-frame clones and lacks some. The table lists 450,000 to 700,000 clones, roughly 95% of them singletons. Naive CD8 cells comprised CD45RO-negative, CCR7-positively selected cells, excluding terminally differentiated effector memory CD45RA+ cells. The germline V and J ends were trimmed by 6 bases and 0 bases, with 12 bases remaining between them. The germline V gene encodes CDR1 MDHEN and CDR2 SYDVKM. The CDR3 covers 14 residues. This TCR derives from a woman in her twenties or thirties in good health. The material sequenced was naive CD8+ T cells sorted from blood. The chain couples TRBV28 to TRBJ2-7, with a possible D match to TRBD2 (6 bases). Here the CDR3 reads CASSVRGSSYEQYF. The CDR3 DNA follows: TGTGCCAGCAGCGTCCGGGGGAGCTCCTACGAGCAGTACTTC.